A selection of T cell receptor beta chains follows, all from one sample in a study of vaccination and CD4 T cells after COVID-19. One entry per CDR3 protein results from TCRdb running MiXCR on the PCR reads. Of tens of thousands of distinct CDR3 sequences detected, 50% to 70% appear once; the ten largest clones hold around 0.94%. Sequences were derived from CD4+ T cells from blood, sampled before SARS-CoV-2 vaccination. These receptors originate from a human donor who had recovered from COVID-19. Both conserved end residues are part of each CDR3. The D gene is left open where the match is weak. Clone size, where shown, is once, few, many, or a class for clones that have expanded.

clone size: NA; V gene: TRBV6-5; J gene: TRBJ2-1; D gene: TRBD2; CDR3 protein: CASSFRGTRNYNEQFF; CDR3 DNA: TGTGCCAGCAGTTTTCGCGGGACTAGGAACTACAATGAGCAGTTCTTC
clone size: NA; V gene: TRBV20-1; J gene: TRBJ2-5; D gene: TRBD2; CDR3 protein: CSVHTLAGGWKYQETQYF; CDR3 DNA: TGCAGTGTTCATACTCTAGCGGGAGGATGGAAGTACCAAGAGACCCAGTACTTC
clone size: NA; V gene: TRBV20-1; J gene: TRBJ2-5; D gene: NA; CDR3 protein: CSAREQETQYF; CDR3 DNA: TGCAGTGCTAGAGAACAAGAGACCCAGTACTTC
clone size: few; V gene: TRBV10-3; J gene: TRBJ2-3; D gene: NA; CDR3 protein: CAISELGQGGTDTQYF; CDR3 DNA: TGTGCCATCAGTGAGTTAGGACAGGGAGGGACAGATACGCAGTATTTT
clone size: NA; V gene: TRBV7-2; J gene: TRBJ2-7; D gene: TRBD2; CDR3 protein: CASSLTGTSGRAEQYF; CDR3 DNA: TGTGCCAGCAGCTTAACCGGGACTAGCGGGAGGGCTGAGCAGTACTTC
clone size: few; V gene: TRBV7-9; J gene: TRBJ1-1; D gene: NA; CDR3 protein: CASSNRDTTEAFF; CDR3 DNA: TGTGCCAGCAGCAACCGGGACACCACGGAGGCTTTCTTT
clone size: NA; V gene: TRBV12-3/TRBV12-4; J gene: TRBJ1-5; D gene: NA; CDR3 protein: CASGIYSNQPQHF; CDR3 DNA: TGTGCCAGCGGGATTTATAGCAATCAGCCCCAGCATTTT
clone size: NA; V gene: TRBV2; J gene: TRBJ2-7; D gene: NA; CDR3 protein: CASSPSGYEQYF; CDR3 DNA: TGTGCCAGCAGTCCCTCGGGCTACGAGCAGTACTTC
clone size: NA; V gene: TRBV10-3; J gene: TRBJ2-7; D gene: NA; CDR3 protein: CAIRDPVRGSYEQYF; CDR3 DNA: TGTGCCATCAGAGATCCTGTAAGGGGCTCCTACGAGCAGTACTTC
clone size: few; V gene: TRBV20-1; J gene: TRBJ2-5; D gene: NA; CDR3 protein: CSANIVTQYF; CDR3 DNA: TGCAGTGCTAACATCGTGACCCAGTACTTC
clone size: NA; V gene: TRBV6-2/TRBV6-3; J gene: TRBJ2-5; D gene: NA; CDR3 protein: CASTSLRTRGQETQYF; CDR3 DNA: TGTGCCAGCACAAGTCTCCGGACTCGTGGGCAAGAGACCCAGTACTTC
clone size: few; V gene: TRBV20-1; J gene: TRBJ1-6; D gene: NA; CDR3 protein: CSVSPELNSPLHF; CDR3 DNA: TGCAGTGTCAGCCCGGAGCTAAATTCACCCCTCCACTTT
clone size: NA; V gene: TRBV7-8; J gene: TRBJ2-7; D gene: NA; CDR3 protein: CASSLSGWIRSSYEQYF; CDR3 DNA: TGTGCCAGCAGCTTATCTGGGTGGATTAGGTCCTCCTACGAGCAGTACTTC
clone size: NA; V gene: TRBV6-1; J gene: TRBJ1-6; D gene: NA; CDR3 protein: CASSPRGLYNSPLHF; CDR3 DNA: TGTGCCAGCAGTCCCCGGGGTTTGTATAATTCACCCCTCCACTTT
clone size: few; V gene: TRBV20-1; J gene: TRBJ2-3; D gene: TRBD2; CDR3 protein: CSARDPRGGDTDTQYF; CDR3 DNA: TGCAGTGCTAGAGATCCGCGGGGAGGGGATACAGATACGCAGTATTTT
clone size: NA; V gene: TRBV5-1; J gene: TRBJ2-5; D gene: TRBD2; CDR3 protein: CASSGTSGRETQYF; CDR3 DNA: TGCGCCAGCAGCGGCACTAGCGGGAGGGAGACCCAGTACTTC
clone size: NA; V gene: TRBV24-1; J gene: TRBJ1-5; D gene: TRBD1; CDR3 protein: CATSDPGQANRPQHF; CDR3 DNA: TGTGCCACCAGTGACCCGGGACAGGCCAATCGGCCCCAGCATTTT
clone size: few; V gene: TRBV29-1; J gene: TRBJ2-7; D gene: TRBD2; CDR3 protein: CSVTSGSSEQYF; CDR3 DNA: TGCAGCGTGACTAGCGGGAGTAGCGAGCAGTACTTC
clone size: NA; V gene: TRBV27; J gene: TRBJ2-2; D gene: NA; CDR3 protein: CASAPAARVHTGELFF; CDR3 DNA: TGTGCCAGCGCTCCAGCCGCACGTGTTCACACCGGGGAGCTGTTTTTT
clone size: few; V gene: TRBV2; J gene: TRBJ2-5; D gene: TRBD2; CDR3 protein: CASLLAGEETQYF; CDR3 DNA: TGTGCCAGCTTACTAGCGGGAGAAGAGACCCAGTACTTC
clone size: NA; V gene: TRBV6-2/TRBV6-3; J gene: TRBJ2-7; D gene: NA; CDR3 protein: CASSYLVGEQYF; CDR3 DNA: TGTGCCAGCAGTTACCTCGTCGGGGAGCAGTACTTC
clone size: few; V gene: TRBV28; J gene: TRBJ2-7; D gene: NA; CDR3 protein: CASSLAAKYEQYF; CDR3 DNA: TGTGCCAGCAGTTTGGCAGCTAAGTACGAGCAGTACTTC
clone size: NA; V gene: TRBV27; J gene: TRBJ2-1; D gene: NA; CDR3 protein: CASSRRGNYNEQFF; CDR3 DNA: TGTGCCAGCAGTCGCAGGGGTAACTACAATGAGCAGTTCTTC
clone size: once; V gene: TRBV28; J gene: TRBJ2-3; D gene: NA; CDR3 protein: CASGSIPYTDTQYF; CDR3 DNA: TGTGCCAGCGGGTCCATACCCTACACAGATACGCAGTATTTT
clone size: NA; V gene: TRBV28; J gene: TRBJ2-7; D gene: TRBD2; CDR3 protein: CASRGGGAGVYEQYF; CDR3 DNA: TGTGCCAGCAGAGGGGGGGGAGCGGGAGTTTACGAGCAGTACTTC
clone size: once; V gene: TRBV6-5; J gene: TRBJ2-7; D gene: NA; CDR3 protein: CASSYRRYSYEQYF; CDR3 DNA: TGTGCCAGCAGTTATCGACGGTACTCCTACGAGCAGTACTTC
clone size: NA; V gene: TRBV7-9; J gene: TRBJ1-5; D gene: NA; CDR3 protein: CASSSQGSYSNQPQHF; CDR3 DNA: TGTGCCAGCAGCTCCCAGGGTTCATATAGCAATCAGCCCCAGCATTTT